What follows is one T cell receptor (beta chain) and its context. These data belong to a study of T cell changes during pregnancy in multiple sclerosis. The table came from immunoSEQ multiplex PCR; TCRdb's copy has only in-frame clones and leaves some out. The sample contains 90,000 or so clones, around 90% of which appear only once. Trimming removed 2 bases at V and 5 bases at J, with 13 bases between. The CDR3 has 16 amino acids. Germline V gene sequence: CDR1 SGHTA, CDR2 FQGNSA. The TCR originated in a female donor in good health, enrolled as a control in a pregnancy study. The chain combines TRBV7-2 with TRBJ1-6; tentative D call: TRBD1 (6 bases). The sample here was peripheral blood, taken in the first trimester of pregnancy. The CDR3 DNA reads as TGTGCCAGCAGCTTAATCGGGACACCCAATAATTCACCCCTCCACTTT. Its protein is CASSLIGTPNNSPLHF.